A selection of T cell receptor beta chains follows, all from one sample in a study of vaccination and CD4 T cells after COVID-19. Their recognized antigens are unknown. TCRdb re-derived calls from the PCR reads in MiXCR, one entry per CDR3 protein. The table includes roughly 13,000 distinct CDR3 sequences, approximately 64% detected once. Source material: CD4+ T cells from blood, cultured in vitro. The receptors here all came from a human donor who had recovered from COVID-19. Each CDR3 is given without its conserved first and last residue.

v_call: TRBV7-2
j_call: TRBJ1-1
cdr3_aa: ASRGTGGVGTEAF

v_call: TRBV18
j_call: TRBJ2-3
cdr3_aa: ASSPGTSGNTDTQY

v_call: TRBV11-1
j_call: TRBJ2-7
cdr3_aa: ASSPGNIQDHEQY

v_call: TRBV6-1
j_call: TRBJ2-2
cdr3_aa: ASTLAQGRNTGELF

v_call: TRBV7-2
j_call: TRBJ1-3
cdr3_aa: ASSLAWGAGNTIY

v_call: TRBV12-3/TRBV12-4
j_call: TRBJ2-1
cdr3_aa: ASTPSSYNEQF

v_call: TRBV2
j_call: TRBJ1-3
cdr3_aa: TSSGDYFGNTIY

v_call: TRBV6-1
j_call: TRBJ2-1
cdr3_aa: ASSRGQGANEQF

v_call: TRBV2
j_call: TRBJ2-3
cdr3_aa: ASKRTDTQY

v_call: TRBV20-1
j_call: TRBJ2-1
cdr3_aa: SALKREQF

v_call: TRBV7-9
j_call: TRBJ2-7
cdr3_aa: ASSLRTTYEQY

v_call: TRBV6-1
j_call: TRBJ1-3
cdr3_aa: ASSESWSSGNTIY

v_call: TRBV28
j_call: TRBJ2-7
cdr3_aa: ASSLFFGQELYEQY

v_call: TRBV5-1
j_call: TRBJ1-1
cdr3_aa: ASSMGGGFGLNTEAF

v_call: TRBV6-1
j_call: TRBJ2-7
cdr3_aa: ASSPTGGVDEQY

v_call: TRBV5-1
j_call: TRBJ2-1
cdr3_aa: ASSHHTPGTSLLNEQF

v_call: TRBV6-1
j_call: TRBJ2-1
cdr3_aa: ASSDPSSYNEQF

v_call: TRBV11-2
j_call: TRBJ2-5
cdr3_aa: ASSYRDREGETQY

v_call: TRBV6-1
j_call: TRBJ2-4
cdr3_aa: ASSRRESGNIQY

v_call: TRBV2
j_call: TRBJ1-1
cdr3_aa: ASSELAGGNTEAF

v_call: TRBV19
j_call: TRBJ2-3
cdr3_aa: ASTLRLWGTDTQY

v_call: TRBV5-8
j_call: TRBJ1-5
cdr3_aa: ASRRRGGDPQH

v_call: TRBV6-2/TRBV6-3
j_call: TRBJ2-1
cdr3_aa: ASGNFGGNEQF

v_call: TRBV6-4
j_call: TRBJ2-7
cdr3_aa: ASSDTQGIVYEQY

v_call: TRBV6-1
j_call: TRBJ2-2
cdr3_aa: ASNRGVGQNTGELF

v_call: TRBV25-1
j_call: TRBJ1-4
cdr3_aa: ASSVYSGTGSEKLF

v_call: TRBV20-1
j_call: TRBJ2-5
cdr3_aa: SARESIQETQY

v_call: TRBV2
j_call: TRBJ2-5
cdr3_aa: ARGLAETQY

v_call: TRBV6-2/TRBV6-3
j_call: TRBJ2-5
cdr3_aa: ASSSGTGSSETQY

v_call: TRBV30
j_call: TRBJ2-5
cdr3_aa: AWSTGQGGQETQY

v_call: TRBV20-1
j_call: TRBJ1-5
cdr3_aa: SAIIGGNQPQH

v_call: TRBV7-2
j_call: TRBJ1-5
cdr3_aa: ASSLYNQPQH

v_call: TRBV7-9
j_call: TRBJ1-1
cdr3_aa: ASSATGSTEAF

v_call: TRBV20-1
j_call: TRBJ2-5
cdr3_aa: SARGQTQY

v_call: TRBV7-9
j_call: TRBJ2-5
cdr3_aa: ASSLTGGQGGKETQY

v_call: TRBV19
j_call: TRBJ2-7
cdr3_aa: ASSISRMSYEQY

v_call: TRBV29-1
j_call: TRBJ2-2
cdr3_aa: SVEANTGELF

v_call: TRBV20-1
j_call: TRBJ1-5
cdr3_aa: SARKTSNQPQH

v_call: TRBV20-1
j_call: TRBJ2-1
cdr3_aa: SMTSGTTYNEQF

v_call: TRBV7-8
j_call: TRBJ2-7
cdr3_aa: ASSRGNPNEQY

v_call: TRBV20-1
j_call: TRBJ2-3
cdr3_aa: SAFGGSGGPADTQY

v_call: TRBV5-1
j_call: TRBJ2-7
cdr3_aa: ASSLAGTSGREQY

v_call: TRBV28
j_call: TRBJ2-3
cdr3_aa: ASSLRPGTTSTDTQY

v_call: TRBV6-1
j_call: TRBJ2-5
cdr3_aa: ASSATGRETQY

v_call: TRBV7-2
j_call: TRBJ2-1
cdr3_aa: ASSLAPILNEQF

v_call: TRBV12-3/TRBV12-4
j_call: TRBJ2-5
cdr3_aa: ASSLVGGLETQY

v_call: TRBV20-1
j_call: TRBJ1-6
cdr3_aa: SARDRTRNSPLH

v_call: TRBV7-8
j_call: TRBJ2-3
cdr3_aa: ASSLYGASTDTQY

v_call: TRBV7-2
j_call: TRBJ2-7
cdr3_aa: ASSRDFSYEQY

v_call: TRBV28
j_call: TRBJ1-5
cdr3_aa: ASTWGGTAQPQH

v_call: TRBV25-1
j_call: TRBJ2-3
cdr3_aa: ASSETRPSTDTQY

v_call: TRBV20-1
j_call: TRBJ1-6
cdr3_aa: SAPTGTGNSPLH

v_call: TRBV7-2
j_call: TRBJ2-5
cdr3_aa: ASSPPGDKKTQY

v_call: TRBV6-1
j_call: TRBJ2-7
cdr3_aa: ASSRRGQAYEQY

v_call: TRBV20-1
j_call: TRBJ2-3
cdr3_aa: SARVFQRNTDTQY

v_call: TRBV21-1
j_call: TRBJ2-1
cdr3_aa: ASSKTRTRGWEQF

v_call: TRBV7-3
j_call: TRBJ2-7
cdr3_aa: ASSLLGGVSYEQY

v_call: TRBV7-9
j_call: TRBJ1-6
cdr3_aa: ASSLGGAYNSPLH

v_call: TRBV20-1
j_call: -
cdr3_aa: SARDGGIQETQY

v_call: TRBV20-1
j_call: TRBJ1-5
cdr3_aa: SAPDFGGNQPQH